This T cell receptor (beta chain) was sequenced in a study of T cells after yellow fever vaccination (dated by TCRdb to about 2019). With regard to the full study: The SMART-Seq v4 Ultra Low Input RNA kit was used to prepare libraries from fractions with low cell numbers. To track T-cell clones before and after primary and booster YFV17D yellow fever vaccination, bulk TCR alpha and beta repertoires were sequenced longitudinally. Bulk PBMC replicates and cell subsets were isolated from blood drawn at multiple timepoints before and after both primary and secondary immunization. Two healthy male donors, one aged 18 to 29 and one aged 30 to 40 years, made up the cohort.

Concerning this clonotype: The antigen it recognizes is unknown. Per-base quality was not reported, and no clone a single base away is much larger than it.

Trimming takes 5 bases from V and 6 bases from J, and the germline ends sit 12 bases apart. Counted from cysteine to phenylalanine, this CDR3 has 13 amino acids. Left in the record is the CDR3 DNA by itself, 39 bases read in frame from the first base. Per the germline V gene, SGHNT is the CDR1 and YENEEA is the CDR2. Synthesis of TCR cDNA relied on 5'RACE template switching, a step that introduced a universal primer site along with unique molecular identifiers. Priming for cDNA synthesis came from both the TCR alpha and TCR beta constant segments. Library amplification involved two PCR steps, and the second step added sample barcodes and sequencing adapters. Sequencing of libraries was performed on Illumina HiSeq 2500 (2x100 bp) or NovaSeq (2x150 bp). The paper's processing steps were these. Demultiplexing of reads and collapsing into UMI consensus sequences were performed with MIGEC, and V(D)J alignment was carried out with MiXCR. Vaccine-responding clonotypes were defined with edgeR using replicate PBMC samples, requiring FDR below 0.01 and a log2 fold change above 5 up to day 15. Each bulk clonotype received a CD4 or CD8 identity based on whether the sequenced CD4 or CD8 repertoire contained that clonotype at higher abundance. TCRdb applied fastp at Q25 and MiXCR to the public reads, then kept only in-frame beta chains. Entries are consolidated by CDR3 protein sequence, retaining the most common genes and DNA. The V and J calls and clone size are TCRdb's, not the authors'. This sample gives some 600,000 distinct CDR3 sequences in total; 9% to 15% of them show up just once. The top ten hold under 15% of the sample.

The paper's findings and limits, for the study overall: Only a couple of donors were included in the study, so the extent to which the findings can be generalized is limited. The secondary T-cell response was weaker than the primary response but faster, peaking on day 5 instead of day 15. Most clones expanded after primary vaccination (almost 98% of CD4 and roughly 91% of CD8) were re-detected after the booster, suggesting that broad memory maintenance occurred. A small fraction of clonotypes showed up in both the CD4 and CD8 compartments, probably as a result of convergent recombination. Computational filtering was required because FACS-sorted repertoires could contain abundant contaminating clonotypes from the bulk population.

The treatment or condition label of this sample denotes: live attenuated yellow fever vaccine strain. Two biological replicates of bulk PBMCs were collected at each blood-draw timepoint. PBMCs were isolated from peripheral blood using a standard Ficoll-Paque protocol. RNA was extracted with TriZol from bulk PBMCs, CD4 and CD8 fractions, and dextramer-positive and dextramer-negative fractions. The source material was PBMCs, sampled on the day of the yellow fever booster vaccination. The V and J genes are TRBV11-3 and TRBJ2-3, with a weak D call of TRBD1 (5 bases match). The TCR was taken from a man between 25 and 39 years old who received the YFV17D yellow fever vaccine. The CDR3 protein: CASSPRPGDTQYF. The sequenced DNA is TGTGCCAGCAGCCCGCGACCAGGGGATACGCAGTATTTT.